This T cell receptor beta chain was captured in a study of T cells in localized non-small cell lung cancer. Study-wide findings and caveats: Median approximately 50 top-100 tumor clones were shared with paired adjacent lung.

A remark on this clone: Its antigen remains unknown.

Method: immunoSEQ multiplex PCR; TCRdb's copy keeps in-frame clones and lacks some. The table includes about 52,000 clones, 70% to 90% detected once. The material sequenced was PBMCs, taken before any cancer treatment. This sequence was found in a female donor with stage II lung adenocarcinoma.

The CDR3 region has the DNA TGTGCCAGTGCACCCGGGGCGGGGACAGATACGCAGTATTTT. Amino acid sequence: CASAPGAGTDTQYF. The chain joins TRBV19 to TRBJ2-3; D might be TRBD2 (6 bases). V dropped 8 bases and J dropped 3 bases, with 15 bases sitting between them. Germline V gene sequence: CDR1 LNHDA, CDR2 SQIVND (reference sequence). CDR3 length equals 14 residues.